This T cell receptor beta chain was identified in a study of T-cell reconstitution after alpha-beta-depleted transplantation in children. Germline values: CDR1 LNHNV, CDR2 YYDKDF (reference sequence). With V trimmed by 3 bases and J by 3 bases, 5 bases remained unmatched. The CDR3 extends over 15 amino acids. A TCRbeta library incorporating unique molecular identifiers was prepared. Via MiXCR, TCRdb re-called the PCR reads, giving one row per CDR3 protein. The sample includes roughly 610,000 distinct CDR3 sequences, about 10% of them seen just once. This sequence originates from a human donor who donated a stem cell graft to a child with acute myeloid leukemia. Sequenced material: PBMCs from the stem cell graft donor, taken from the stem cell graft. The rearrangement joins TRBV15 to TRBJ2-3; 8 bases line up with TRBD1. The CDR3 sequence is CATSSHRGTTDTQYF. The CDR3, as DNA: TGTGCCACCAGCAGCCACAGGGGGACGACAGATACGCAGTATTTT.